This T cell receptor (beta chain) was sequenced in a study of blood T cell repertoires in COVID-19. In the study overall: Acute-phase and convalescent COVID-19 samples originated in the United States, Italy and Spain.

This clone was observed a single time. Authors' methods: Amplified reference gene primers provided the basis for estimating nucleated cell counts. The protocol was immunoSEQ multiplex PCR, while the TCRdb copy is restricted to in-frame clones and leaves out a portion. That table furnishes V, J and clone size, whereas the DNA furnished D and trimming. The table lists under 150,000 clones, 80% to 90% of them singletons. Followed over time, Seattle patients had been enrolled while infection was active. The clonotype was recovered from a woman aged 55 to 70 with COVID-19, enrolled during active disease. The sequencing sample was made of peripheral blood.

The CDR3 reads CASSQVQGNSYEQYF. The CDR3 nucleotides are TGCGCCAGCAGCCAAGTTCAGGGGAACTCCTACGAGCAGTACTTC. This rearrangement joins TRBV4-1 to TRBJ2-7; D possibly corresponds to TRBD1 (6 bases). The CDR3 consists of 15 residues. With 1 base removed from V and 0 bases from J, the gap between germline ends came to 10 bases. From germline, CDR1 is MGHRA and CDR2 YSYEKL.